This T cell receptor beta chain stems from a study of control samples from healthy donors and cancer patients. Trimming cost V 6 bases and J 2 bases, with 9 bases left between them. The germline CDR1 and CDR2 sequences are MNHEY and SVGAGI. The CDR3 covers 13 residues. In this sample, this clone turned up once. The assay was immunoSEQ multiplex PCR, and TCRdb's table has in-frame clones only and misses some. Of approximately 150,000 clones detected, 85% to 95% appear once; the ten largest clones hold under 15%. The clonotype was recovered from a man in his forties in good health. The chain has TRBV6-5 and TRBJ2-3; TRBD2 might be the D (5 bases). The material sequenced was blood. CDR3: CASSGLFTDTQYF. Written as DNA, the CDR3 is TGTGCCAGCAGCGGACTGTTCACAGATACGCAGTATTTT.